The source of this T cell receptor (beta chain) is a study of post-analysis software for immune sequencing data. About this clonotype: What it recognizes is unknown.

Libraries were made from TCR beta cDNA, and they carried unique molecular identifiers. T cells numbering about 0.85 to 11 million yielded cDNA molecules that totaled roughly 500,000. Using its own MiXCR run on the PCR reads, TCRdb lists one record per CDR3 protein. The data hold about 260,000 distinct CDR3 sequences, with 35% to 45% observed a single time. The germline V gene has CDR1 LNHNV and CDR2 YYDKDF (reference sequence). The CDR3 is made up of 13 amino acids. The junction had 1 base not matched to a gene; V was cut back by 0 bases and J by 6 bases. Study conclusions and caveats: Patients used about five TRBV segments, including TRBV5-6, TRBV5-1 and TRBV20-1, more often than controls. Under F measure analysis, samples from one preparation batch co-clustered strongly.

Material for sequencing was blood. The TCR sequence derives from a girl under 18 with multiple sclerosis. The V gene is TRBV15, the J gene TRBJ1-2, with 7 bases matching TRBD1. CDR3 nucleotides: TGTGCCACCAGCAGAGAAACAGGGGATGGCTACACCTTC. It codes for CATSRETGDGYTF.